This TCR beta chain was captured by sequencing in a study of shared clonotypes between healthy human individuals. The study's findings and limits: Non-shared clonotypes had lower generation probabilities than clonotypes shared by all four sorted-subset donors. A handful of donors had approximately 4.6% of their naive CD4 clonotypes in common.

The CDR3 consists of 17 residues. V lost 1 base to trimming and J lost 5 bases, with 19 bases between them. Germline assignment: CDR1 LGHNA and CDR2 YSLEER. Profiling relied on immunoSEQ multiplex PCR, and the TCRdb table lists in-frame clones only, not all of them. The top ten hold 0.85% to 1% of the sample, which has about 1.1 million clones, about 72% seen once. This clone was observed a handful of times. Its matching antigen is unknown. Sequences were obtained from memory CD4+ T cells from PBMCs. Subset: CD45RA-negative fraction. The chain employs TRBV4-3 and TRBJ2-3, with TRBD1 as a possible D gene (5 bases). The sequence was collected from a young man in good health. Some clones in this sample may be carry-over from other donors' samples. The CDR3, as DNA: TGCGCCAGCAGCCAAGCCCCCCCTGGTGGGGCTAAAGATACGCAGTATTTT. This gives the protein CASSQAPPGGAKDTQYF.